This T cell receptor (beta chain) was retrieved from a study of brain T cells in children with intractable seizures. Regarding the study as a whole: Pre- and post-surgery blood differed in depth, so pre-surgery absences may be undersampling.

A remark on this clone: The antigen remains undetermined.

This CDR3 is built from 13 residues. Germline loops: CDR1 SEHNR, CDR2 FQNEAQ (reference sequence). The V gene lost 5 bases and the J gene lost 1 base, with 8 bases spanning the gap. Sequencing was limited to surgery cases with top T cell transcript signatures in brain tissue. TCRdb keeps only in-frame clones here, not all; method: immunoSEQ multiplex PCR. The table records tens of thousands of clones, roughly 91% of them present only once. V usage is TRBV7-9 and J usage is TRBJ1-1; D is unclear. The source of this sequence is a boy under two years old with tuberous sclerosis and intractable seizures. The source material was peripheral blood, sampled at surgery. The CDR3 loop is CASSQNRNTEAFF. CDR3 coding DNA: TGTGCCAGCAGCCAGAACAGGAACACTGAAGCTTTCTTT.